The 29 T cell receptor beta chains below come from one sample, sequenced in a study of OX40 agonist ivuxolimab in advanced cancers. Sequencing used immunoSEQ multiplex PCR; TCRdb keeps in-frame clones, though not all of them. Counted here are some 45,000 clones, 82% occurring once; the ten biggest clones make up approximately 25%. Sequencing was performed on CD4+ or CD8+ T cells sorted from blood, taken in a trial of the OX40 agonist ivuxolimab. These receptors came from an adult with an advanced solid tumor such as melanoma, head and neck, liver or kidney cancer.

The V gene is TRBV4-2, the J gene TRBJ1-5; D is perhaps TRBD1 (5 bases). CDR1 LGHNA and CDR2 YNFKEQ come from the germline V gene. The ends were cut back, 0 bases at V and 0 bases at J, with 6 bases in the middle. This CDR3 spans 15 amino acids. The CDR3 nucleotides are TGTGCCAGCAGCCAAGAACAGGATAGCAATCAGCCCCAGCATTTT. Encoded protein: CASSQEQDSNQPQHF.

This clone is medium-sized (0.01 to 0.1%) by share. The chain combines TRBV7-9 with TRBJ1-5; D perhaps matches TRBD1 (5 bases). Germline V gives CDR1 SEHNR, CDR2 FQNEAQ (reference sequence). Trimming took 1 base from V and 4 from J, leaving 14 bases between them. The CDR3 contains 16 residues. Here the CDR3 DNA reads TGTGCCAGCAGCTTAGTTATCGGGGGATCTAATCAGCCCCAGCATTTT. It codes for CASSLVIGGSNQPQHF. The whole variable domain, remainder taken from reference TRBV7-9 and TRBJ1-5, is DTGVSQNPRHKITKRGQNVTFRCDPISEHNRLYWYRQTLGQGPEFLTYFQNEAQLEKSRLLSDRFSAERPKGSFSTLEIQRTEQGDSAMYLCASSLVIGGSNQPQHFGDGTRLSIL.

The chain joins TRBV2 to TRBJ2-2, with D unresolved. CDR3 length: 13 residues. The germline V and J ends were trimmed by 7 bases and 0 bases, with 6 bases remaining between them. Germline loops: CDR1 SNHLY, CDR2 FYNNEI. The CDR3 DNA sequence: TGTGCCAGCACAATCGCGAACACCGGGGAGCTGTTTTTT. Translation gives CASTIANTGELFF.

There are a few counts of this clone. CDR3: CASSPGGQIGYTF. The CDR3 DNA sequence: TGCGCCAGCAGCCCCGGGGGTCAGATCGGCTACACCTTC. V and J are TRBV4-1 and TRBJ1-2; D may be TRBD1 (5 bases). Germline V gene lookup returns CDR1 MGHRA and CDR2 YSYEKL. Trimming removed 4 bases from V and 8 bases from J, with 14 bases in between. The CDR3 is made up of 13 amino acids.

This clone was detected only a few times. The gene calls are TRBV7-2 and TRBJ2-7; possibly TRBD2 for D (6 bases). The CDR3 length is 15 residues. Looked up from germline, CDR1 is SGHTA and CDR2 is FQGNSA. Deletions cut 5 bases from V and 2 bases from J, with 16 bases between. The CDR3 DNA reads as TGTGCCAGCAGCCCGGGGCCCGGGGGTACCTACGAGCAGTACTTC. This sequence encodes CASSPGPGGTYEQYF. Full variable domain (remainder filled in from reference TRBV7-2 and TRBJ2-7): GAGVSQSPSNKVTEKGKDVELRCDPISGHTALYWYRQSLGQGLEFLIYFQGNSAPDKSGLPSDRFSAERTGGSVSTLTIQRTQQEDSAVYLCASSPGPGGTYEQYFGPGTRLTVT.

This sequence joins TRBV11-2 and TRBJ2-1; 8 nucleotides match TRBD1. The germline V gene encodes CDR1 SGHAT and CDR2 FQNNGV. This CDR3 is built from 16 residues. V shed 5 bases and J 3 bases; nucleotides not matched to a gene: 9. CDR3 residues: CASSPRGQGVYNEQFF. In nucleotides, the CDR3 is TGTGCCAGCAGCCCAAGAGGACAGGGCGTCTACAATGAGCAGTTCTTC.

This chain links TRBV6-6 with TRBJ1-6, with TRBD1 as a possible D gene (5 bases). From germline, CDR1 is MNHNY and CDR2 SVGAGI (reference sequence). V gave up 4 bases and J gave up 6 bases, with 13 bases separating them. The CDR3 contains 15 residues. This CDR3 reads CASSSRDVGNSPLHF. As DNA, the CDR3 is TGTGCCAGCAGTTCCCGGGACGTTGGTAATTCACCCCTCCACTTT.

The CDR3 sequence: CASSLRPSGIGSTDTQYF. CDR3 nucleotides: TGTGCCAGCAGCTTAAGGCCTAGCGGGATTGGGAGCACAGATACGCAGTATTTT. The J gene is TRBJ2-3, the V gene TRBV7-6, with 9 bases lining up with TRBD2. After removal of 2 bases from V and 0 bases from J, the junction contained 9 bases not matched to a gene. CDR3 length: 18 amino acids. Looked up from germline, CDR1 is SGHVS and CDR2 is FNYEAQ. Drawing the rest from reference TRBV7-6 and TRBJ2-3, the complete variable domain is GAGVSQSPRYKVTKRGQDVALRCDPISGHVSLYWYRQALGQGPEFLTYFNYEAQQDKSGLPNDRFSAERPEGSISTLTIQRTEQRDSAMYRCASSLRPSGIGSTDTQYFGPGTRLTVL.

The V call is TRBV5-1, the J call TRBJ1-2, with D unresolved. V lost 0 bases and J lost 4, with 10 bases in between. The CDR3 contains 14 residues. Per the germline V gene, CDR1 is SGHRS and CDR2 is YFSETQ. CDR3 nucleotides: TGCGCCAGCAGCTTGGAACCGACCGCCTATGGCTACACCTTC. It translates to CASSLEPTAYGYTF.

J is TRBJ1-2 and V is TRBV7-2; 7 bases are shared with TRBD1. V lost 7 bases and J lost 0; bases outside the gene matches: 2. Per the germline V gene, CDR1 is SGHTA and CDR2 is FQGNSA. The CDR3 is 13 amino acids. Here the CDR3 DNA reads TGTGCCAGCACGGGACAGCCTAACTATGGCTACACCTTC. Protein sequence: CASTGQPNYGYTF.

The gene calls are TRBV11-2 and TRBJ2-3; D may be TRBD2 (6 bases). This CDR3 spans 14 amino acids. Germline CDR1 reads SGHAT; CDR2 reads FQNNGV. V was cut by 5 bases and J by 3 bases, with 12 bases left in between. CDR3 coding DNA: TGTGCCAGCAGCCTGGGGGGTTCAACAGATACGCAGTATTTT. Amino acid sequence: CASSLGGSTDTQYF.

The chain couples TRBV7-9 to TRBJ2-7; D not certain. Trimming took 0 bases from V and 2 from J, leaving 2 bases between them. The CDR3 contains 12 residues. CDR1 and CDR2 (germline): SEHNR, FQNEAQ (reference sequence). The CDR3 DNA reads TGTGCCAGCAGCTTAGCCCCCTACGAGCAGTACTTC. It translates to CASSLAPYEQYF.

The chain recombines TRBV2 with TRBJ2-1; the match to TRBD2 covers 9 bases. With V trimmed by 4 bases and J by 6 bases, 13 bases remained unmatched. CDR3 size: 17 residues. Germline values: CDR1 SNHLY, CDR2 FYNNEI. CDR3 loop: CASSGPGGGALGNEQFF. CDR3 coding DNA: TGTGCCAGCAGTGGGCCCGGCGGGGGGGCCCTAGGCAATGAGCAGTTCTTC.

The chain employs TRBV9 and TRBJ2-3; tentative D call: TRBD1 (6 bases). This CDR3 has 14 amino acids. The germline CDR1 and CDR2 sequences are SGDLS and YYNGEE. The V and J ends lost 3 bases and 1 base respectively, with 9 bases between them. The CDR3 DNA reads TGTGCCAGCAGCGCCCGGACAGGCACAGATACGCAGTATTTT. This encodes CASSARTGTDTQYF.

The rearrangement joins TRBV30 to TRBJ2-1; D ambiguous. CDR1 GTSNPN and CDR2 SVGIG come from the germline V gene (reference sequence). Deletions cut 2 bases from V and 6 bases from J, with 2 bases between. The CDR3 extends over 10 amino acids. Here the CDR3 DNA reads TGTGCCTGGAGTCTCAATGAGCAGTTCTTC. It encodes CAWSLNEQFF.

In DNA form, the CDR3 reads TGTGCCAGCAGACCGACAGGGGGTTCTATGAACACTGAAGCTTTCTTT. Protein sequence: CASRPTGGSMNTEAFF. The chain combines TRBV7-2 with TRBJ1-1; 9 bases line up with TRBD1. Germline V gives CDR1 SGHTA, CDR2 FQGNSA. J lost 0 bases, V lost 6 bases, and 8 bases had no gene match. The CDR3 sequence is 16 residues long.

CDR3 nucleotides: TGTGCCAGCAGTTCGGACAGGGGGGTATACGAGCAGTACTTC. It yields the protein CASSSDRGVYEQYF. The chain couples TRBV2 to TRBJ2-7; 10 bases are shared with TRBD1. Germline CDR1 SNHLY, CDR2 FYNNEI. The CDR3 has 14 residues. J lost 4 bases, V lost 5 bases, and 5 bases had no gene match.

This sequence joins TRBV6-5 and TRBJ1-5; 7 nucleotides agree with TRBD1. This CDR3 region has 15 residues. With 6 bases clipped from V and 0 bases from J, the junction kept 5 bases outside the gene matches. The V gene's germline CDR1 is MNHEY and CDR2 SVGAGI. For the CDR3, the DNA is TGTGCCAGCAGGCGTACAGGGGATAGCAATCAGCCCCAGCATTTT. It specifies CASRRTGDSNQPQHF.

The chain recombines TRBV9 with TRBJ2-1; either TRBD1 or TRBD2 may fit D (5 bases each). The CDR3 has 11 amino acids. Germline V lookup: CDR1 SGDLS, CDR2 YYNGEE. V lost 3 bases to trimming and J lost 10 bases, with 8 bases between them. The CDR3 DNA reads TGTGCCAGCAGCGGAGGGACCGAGCAGTTCTTC. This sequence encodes CASSGGTEQFF.

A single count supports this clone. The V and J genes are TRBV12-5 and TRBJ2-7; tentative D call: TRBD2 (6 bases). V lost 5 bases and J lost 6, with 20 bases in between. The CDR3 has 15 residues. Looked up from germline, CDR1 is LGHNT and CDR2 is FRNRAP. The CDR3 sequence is CASGGGPGLPVEQYF. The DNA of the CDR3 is TGTGCTAGTGGTGGAGGCCCGGGACTCCCAGTCGAGCAGTACTTC.

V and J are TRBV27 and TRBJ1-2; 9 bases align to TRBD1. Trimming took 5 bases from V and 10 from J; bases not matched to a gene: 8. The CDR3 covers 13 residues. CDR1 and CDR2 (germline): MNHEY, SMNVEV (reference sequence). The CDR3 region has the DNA TGTGCCAGCAGTCCCGGACAGGGGTTAGCCTACACCTTC. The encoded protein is CASSPGQGLAYTF.

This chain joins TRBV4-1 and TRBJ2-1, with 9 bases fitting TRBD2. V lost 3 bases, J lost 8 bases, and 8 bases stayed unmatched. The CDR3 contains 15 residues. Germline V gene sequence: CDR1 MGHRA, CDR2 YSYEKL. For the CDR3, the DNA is TGCGCCAGCAGCCATGGCGGGGGGGCCCTATATGAGCAGTTCTTC. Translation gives CASSHGGGALYEQFF.

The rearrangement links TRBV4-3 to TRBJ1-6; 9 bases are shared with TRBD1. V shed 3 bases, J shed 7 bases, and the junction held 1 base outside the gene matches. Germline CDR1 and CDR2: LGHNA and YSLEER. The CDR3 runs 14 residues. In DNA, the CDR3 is TGCGCCAGCAGCCACGGGACAGGGAATTCACCCCTCCACTTT. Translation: CASSHGTGNSPLHF.

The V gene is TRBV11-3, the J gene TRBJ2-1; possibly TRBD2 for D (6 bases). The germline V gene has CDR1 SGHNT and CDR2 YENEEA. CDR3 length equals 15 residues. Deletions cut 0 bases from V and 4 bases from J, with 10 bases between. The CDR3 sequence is CASSLDPGGYNEQFF. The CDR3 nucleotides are TGTGCCAGCAGCTTAGATCCTGGGGGGTACAATGAGCAGTTCTTC.

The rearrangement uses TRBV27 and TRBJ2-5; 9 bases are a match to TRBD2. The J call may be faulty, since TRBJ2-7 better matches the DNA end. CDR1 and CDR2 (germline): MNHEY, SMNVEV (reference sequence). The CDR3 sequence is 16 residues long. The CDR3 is CASTTKDPSGIYEQYF. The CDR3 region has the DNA TGTGCCAGCACCACCAAAGACCCTAGCGGGATCTACGAGCAGTACTTC.

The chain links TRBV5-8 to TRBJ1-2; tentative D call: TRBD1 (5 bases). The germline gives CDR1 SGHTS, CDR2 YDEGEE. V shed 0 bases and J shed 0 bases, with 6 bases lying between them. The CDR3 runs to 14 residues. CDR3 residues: CASSLEGTNYGYTF. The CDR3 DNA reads TGTGCCAGCAGCTTGGAGGGGACTAACTATGGCTACACCTTC.

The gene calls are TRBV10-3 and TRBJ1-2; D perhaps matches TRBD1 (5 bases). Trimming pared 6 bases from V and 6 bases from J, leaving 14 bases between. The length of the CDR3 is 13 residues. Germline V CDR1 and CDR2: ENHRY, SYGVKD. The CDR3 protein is CAIRWGGADGYTF. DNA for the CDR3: TGTGCCATCAGGTGGGGAGGGGCGGATGGCTACACCTTC.

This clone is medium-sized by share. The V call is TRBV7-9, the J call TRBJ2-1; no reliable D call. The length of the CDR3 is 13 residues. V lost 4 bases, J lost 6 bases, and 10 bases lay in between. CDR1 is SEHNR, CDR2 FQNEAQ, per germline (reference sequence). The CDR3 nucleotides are TGTGCCAGCAGCTCAGGTGATGGCAATGAGCAGTTCTTC. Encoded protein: CASSSGDGNEQFF.

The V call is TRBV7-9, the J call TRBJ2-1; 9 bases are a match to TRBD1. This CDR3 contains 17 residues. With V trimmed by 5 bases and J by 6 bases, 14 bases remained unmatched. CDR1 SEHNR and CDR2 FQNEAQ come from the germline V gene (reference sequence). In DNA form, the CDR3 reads TGTGCCAGCAGCCACCCCCTACAGGGGGCTAGGGGCAATGAGCAGTTCTTC. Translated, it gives CASSHPLQGARGNEQFF.